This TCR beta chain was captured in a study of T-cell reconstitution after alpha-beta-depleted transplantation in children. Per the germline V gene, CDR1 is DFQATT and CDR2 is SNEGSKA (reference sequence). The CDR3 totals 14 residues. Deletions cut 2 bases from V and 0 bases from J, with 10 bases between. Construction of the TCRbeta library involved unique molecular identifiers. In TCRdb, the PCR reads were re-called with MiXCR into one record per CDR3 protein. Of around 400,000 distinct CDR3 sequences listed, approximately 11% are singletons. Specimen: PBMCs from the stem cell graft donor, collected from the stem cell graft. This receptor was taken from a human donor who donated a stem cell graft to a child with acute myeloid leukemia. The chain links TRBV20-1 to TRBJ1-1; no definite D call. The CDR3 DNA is TGCAGTGCTAGATTCCGTACAATGAACACTGAAGCTTTCTTT. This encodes CSARFRTMNTEAFF.